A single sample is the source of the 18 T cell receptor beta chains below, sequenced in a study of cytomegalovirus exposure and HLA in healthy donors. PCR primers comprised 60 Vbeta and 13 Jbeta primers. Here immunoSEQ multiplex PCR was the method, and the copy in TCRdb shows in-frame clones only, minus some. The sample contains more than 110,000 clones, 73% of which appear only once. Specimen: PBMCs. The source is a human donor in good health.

In DNA, the CDR3 is TGTGCCAGCAGCGGTCACAGGGGCTACAATGAGCAGTTCTTC. This codes for CASSGHRGYNEQFF. The rearrangement joins TRBV5-4 to TRBJ2-1, with 7 nucleotides matching TRBD1. CDR1 and CDR2 (germline): SGHNT, YYREEE (reference sequence). CDR3 length equals 14 residues. V shed 4 bases, J shed 3 bases, and the junction held 4 bases outside the gene matches.

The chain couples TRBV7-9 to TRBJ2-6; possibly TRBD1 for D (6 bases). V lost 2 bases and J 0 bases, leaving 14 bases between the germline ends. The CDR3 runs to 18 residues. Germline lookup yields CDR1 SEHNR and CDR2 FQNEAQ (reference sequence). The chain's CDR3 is CASSLLPGESSGANVLTF. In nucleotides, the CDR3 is TGTGCCAGCAGCTTATTACCAGGGGAAAGCTCTGGGGCCAACGTCCTGACTTTC.

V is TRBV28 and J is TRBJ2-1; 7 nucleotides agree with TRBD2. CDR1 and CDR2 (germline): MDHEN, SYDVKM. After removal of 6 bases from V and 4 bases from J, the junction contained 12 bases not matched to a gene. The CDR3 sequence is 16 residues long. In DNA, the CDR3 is TGTGCCAGCAGGGAGACTAGCCCCGCGCATTACAATGAGCAGTTCTTC. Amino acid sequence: CASRETSPAHYNEQFF. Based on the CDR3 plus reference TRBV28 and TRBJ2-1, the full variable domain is DVKVTQSSRYLVKRTGEKVFLECVQDMDHENMFWYRQDPGLGLRLIYFSYDVKMKEKGDIPEGYSVSREKKERFSLILESASTNQTSMYLCASRETSPAHYNEQFFGPGTRLTVL.

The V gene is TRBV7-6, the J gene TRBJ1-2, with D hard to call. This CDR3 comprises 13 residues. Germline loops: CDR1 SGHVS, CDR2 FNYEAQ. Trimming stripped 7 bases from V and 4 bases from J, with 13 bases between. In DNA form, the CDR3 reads TGTGCCAGCACGCCCAACGAGGGCTATGGCTACACCTTC. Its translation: CASTPNEGYGYTF.

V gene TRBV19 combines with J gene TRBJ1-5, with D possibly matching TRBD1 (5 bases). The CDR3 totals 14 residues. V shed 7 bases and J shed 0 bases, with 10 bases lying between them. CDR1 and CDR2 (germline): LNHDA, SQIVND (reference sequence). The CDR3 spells CASTIRVSNQPQHF. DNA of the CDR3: TGTGCCAGTACCATCAGGGTTAGCAATCAGCCCCAGCATTTT.

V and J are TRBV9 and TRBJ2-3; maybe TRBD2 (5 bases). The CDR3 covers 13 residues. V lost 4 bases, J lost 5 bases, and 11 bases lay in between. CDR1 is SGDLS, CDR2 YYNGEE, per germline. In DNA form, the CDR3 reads TGTGCCAGCAGCACCGCGGGTGGAGATACGCAGTATTTT. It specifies CASSTAGGDTQYF.

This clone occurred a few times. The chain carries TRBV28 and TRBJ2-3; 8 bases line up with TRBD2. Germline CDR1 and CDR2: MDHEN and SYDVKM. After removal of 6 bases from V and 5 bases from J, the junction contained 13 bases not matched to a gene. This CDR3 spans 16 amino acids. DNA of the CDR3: TGTGCCAGCAGCCCCCTCGGGGGGGCAAGAGGAGATACGCAGTATTTT. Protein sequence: CASSPLGGARGDTQYF.

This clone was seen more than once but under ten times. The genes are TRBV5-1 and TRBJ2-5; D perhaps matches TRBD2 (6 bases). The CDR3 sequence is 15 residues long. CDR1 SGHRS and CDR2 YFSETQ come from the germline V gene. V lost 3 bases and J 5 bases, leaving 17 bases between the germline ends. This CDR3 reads CASSSGTSLGETQYF. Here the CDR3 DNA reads TGCGCCAGCAGCTCCGGGACTTCGTTGGGGGAGACCCAGTACTTC. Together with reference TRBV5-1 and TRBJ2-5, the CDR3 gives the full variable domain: KAGVTQTPRYLIKTRGQQVTLSCSPISGHRSVSWYQQTPGQGLQFLFEYFSETQRNKGNFPGRFSGRQFSNSRSEMNVSTLELGDSALYLCASSSGTSLGETQYFGPGTRLLVL.

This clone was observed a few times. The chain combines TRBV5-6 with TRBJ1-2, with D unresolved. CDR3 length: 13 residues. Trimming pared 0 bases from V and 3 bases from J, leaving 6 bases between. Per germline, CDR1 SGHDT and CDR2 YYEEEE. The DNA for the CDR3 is TGTGCCAGCAGCTTGGTCGGGTACTATGGCTACACCTTC. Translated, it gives CASSLVGYYGYTF.

The CDR3 loop is CASSLLGNTEAFF. The DNA for the CDR3 is TGTGCCAGCAGCTTGCTAGGGAACACTGAAGCTTTCTTT. The J gene is TRBJ1-1, the V gene TRBV5-6; D is ambiguous. The CDR3 sequence is 13 residues long. Trimming took 1 base from V and 1 from J, leaving 5 bases between them. In germline, CDR1 is SGHDT, CDR2 YYEEEE.

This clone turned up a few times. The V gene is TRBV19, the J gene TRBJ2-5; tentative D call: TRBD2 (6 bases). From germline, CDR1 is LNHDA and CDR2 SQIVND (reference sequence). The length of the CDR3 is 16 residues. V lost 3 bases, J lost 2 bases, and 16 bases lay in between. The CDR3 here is CASSIPGRRSQETQYF. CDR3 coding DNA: TGTGCCAGTAGTATCCCAGGGAGGAGGTCTCAAGAGACCCAGTACTTC.

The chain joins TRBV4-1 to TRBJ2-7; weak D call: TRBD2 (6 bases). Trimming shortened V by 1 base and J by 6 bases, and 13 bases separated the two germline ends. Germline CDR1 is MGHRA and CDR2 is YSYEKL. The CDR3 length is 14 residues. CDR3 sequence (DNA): TGCGCCAGCAGCCAAGTCTTCGGGGGAGGCGAGCAGTACTTC. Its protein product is CASSQVFGGGEQYF.

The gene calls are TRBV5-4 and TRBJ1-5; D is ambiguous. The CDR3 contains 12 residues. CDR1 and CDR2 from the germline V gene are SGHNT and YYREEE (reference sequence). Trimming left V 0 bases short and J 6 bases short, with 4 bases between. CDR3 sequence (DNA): TGTGCCAGCAGCTTGGTCGGTCAGCCCCAGCATTTT. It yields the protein CASSLVGQPQHF. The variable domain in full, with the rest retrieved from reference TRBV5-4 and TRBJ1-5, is ETGVTQSPTHLIKTRGQQVTLRCSSQSGHNTVSWYQQALGQGPQFIFQYYREEENGRGNFPPRFSGLQFPNYSSELNVNALELDDSALYLCASSLVGQPQHFGDGTRLSIL.

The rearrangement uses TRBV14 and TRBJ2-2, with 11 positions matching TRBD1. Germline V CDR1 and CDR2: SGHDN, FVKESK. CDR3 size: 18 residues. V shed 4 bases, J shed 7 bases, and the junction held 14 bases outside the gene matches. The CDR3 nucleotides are TGTGCCAGCAGCCCTATGTGGACAGGGGGCATCGTCGGCGGGGAGCTGTTTTTT. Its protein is CASSPMWTGGIVGGELFF.

CDR3 residues: CASSQGGSGRAGYEQYF. The DNA for the CDR3 is TGCGCCAGCAGCCAAGGGGGCTCAGGGAGGGCCGGCTACGAGCAGTACTTC. The V call is TRBV4-1, the J call TRBJ2-7; 7 bases map to TRBD2. The length of the CDR3 is 17 residues. Germline CDR1 is MGHRA and CDR2 is YSYEKL. The junction had 12 bases not matched to a gene; V was cut back by 1 base and J by 3 bases.

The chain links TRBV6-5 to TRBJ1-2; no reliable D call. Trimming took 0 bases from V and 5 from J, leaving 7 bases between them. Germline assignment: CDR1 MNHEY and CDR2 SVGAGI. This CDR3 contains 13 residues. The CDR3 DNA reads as TGTGCCAGCAGTTACTCGTCACAGTATGGCTACACCTTC. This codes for CASSYSSQYGYTF.

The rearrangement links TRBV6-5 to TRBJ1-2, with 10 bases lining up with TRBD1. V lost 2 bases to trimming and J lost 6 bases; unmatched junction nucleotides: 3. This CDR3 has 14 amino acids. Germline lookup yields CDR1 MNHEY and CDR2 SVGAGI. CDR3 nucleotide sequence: TGTGCCAGCAGTTACACCGGGACAGGGGATGGCTACACCTTC. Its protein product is CASSYTGTGDGYTF.

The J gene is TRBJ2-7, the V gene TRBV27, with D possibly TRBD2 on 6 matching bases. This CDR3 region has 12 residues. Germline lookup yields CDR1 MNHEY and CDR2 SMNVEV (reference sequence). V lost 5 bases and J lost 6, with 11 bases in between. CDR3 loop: CASSRDGSEQYF. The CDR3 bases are TGTGCCAGCAGTCGGGACGGGAGCGAGCAGTACTTC.